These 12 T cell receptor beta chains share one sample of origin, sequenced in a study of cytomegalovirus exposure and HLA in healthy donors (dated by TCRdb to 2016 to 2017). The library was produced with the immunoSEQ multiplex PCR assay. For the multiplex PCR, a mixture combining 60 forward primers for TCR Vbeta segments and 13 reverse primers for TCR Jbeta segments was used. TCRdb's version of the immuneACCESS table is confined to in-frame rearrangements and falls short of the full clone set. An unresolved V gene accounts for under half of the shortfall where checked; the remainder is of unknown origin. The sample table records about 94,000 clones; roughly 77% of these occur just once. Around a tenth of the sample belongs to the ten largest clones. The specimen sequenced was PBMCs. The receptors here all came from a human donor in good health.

The CDR3 bases are TGTGCCAGTAGACCCGGGACAGTCCGAGGGGACACTGAAGCTTTCTTT. Translating gives CASRPGTVRGDTEAFF. This chain connects TRBV19 to TRBJ1-1; 7 positions agree with TRBD1. Germline V gives CDR1 LNHDA, CDR2 SQIVND (reference sequence). This CDR3 spans 16 amino acids. The trim removed 6 bases at V and 3 bases at J, leaving 13 bases unmatched.

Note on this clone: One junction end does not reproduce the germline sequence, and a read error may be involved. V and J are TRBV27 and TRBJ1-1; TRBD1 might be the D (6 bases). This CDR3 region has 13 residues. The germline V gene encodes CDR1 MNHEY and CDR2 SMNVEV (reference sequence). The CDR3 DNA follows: TGTGCCAGCAGGAGGACAGTGATCACTGAAGATTTCTTT. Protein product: CASRRTVITEDFF.

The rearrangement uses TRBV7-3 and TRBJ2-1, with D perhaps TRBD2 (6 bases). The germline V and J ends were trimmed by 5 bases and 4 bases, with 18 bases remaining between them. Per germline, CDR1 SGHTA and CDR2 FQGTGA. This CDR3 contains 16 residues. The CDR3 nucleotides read TGTGCCAGCAGCCCCACCCCGGACTACTCATACAATGAGCAGTTCTTC. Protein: CASSPTPDYSYNEQFF.

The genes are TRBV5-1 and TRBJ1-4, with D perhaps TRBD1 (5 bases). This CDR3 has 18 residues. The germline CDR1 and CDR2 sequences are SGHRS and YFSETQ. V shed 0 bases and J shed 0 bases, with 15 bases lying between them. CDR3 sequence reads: CASSLATRGLATNEKLFF. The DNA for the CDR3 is TGCGCCAGCAGCTTGGCCACGCGGGGCCTAGCAACTAATGAAAAACTGTTTTTT.

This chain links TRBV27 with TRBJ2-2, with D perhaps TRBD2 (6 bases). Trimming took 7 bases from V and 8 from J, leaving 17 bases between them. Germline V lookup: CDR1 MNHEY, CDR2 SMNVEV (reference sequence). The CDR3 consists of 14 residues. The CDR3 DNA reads TGTGCCAGCATGGGCTGGGGGGTATCTGGGGAGCTGTTTTTT. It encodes CASMGWGVSGELFF.

The CDR3 reads CASSVSGGAMADTQYF. For the CDR3, the DNA is TGTGCCAGCAGCGTATCCGGGGGGGCAATGGCAGATACGCAGTATTTT. V usage is TRBV9 and J usage is TRBJ2-3; 8 nucleotides line up with TRBD2. V gave up 1 base and J gave up 4 bases; unmatched junction bases: 8. Germline CDR1 and CDR2: SGDLS and YYNGEE. This CDR3 has 16 residues.

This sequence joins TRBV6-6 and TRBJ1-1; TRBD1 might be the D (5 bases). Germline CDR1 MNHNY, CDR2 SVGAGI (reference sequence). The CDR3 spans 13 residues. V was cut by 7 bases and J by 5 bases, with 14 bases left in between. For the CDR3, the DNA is TGTGCCAGCATCAAACGGGGGAGGACTGAAGCTTTCTTT. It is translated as CASIKRGRTEAFF.

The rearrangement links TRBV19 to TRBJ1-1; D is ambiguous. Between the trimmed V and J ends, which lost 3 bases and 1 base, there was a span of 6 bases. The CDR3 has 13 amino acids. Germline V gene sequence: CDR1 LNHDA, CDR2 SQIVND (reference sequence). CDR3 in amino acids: CASSISGNTEAFF. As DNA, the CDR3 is TGTGCCAGTAGTATTTCCGGGAACACTGAAGCTTTCTTT.

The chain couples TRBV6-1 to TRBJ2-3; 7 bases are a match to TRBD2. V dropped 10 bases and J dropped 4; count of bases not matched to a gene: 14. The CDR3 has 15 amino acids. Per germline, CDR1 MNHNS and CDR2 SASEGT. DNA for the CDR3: TGTGCCATACGCCGGGGGGACCCGGGCGCAGATACGCAGTATTTT. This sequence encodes CAIRRGDPGADTQYF.

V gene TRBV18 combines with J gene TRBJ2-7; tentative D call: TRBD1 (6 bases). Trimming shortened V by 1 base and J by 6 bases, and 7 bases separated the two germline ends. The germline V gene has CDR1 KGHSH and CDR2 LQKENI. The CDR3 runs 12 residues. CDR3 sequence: CASSPRGGEQYF. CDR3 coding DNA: TGTGCCAGCTCACCACGAGGGGGCGAGCAGTACTTC.

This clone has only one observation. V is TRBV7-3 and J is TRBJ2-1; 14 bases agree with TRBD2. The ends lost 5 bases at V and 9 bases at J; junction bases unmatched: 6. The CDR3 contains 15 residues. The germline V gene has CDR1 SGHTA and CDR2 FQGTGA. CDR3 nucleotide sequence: TGTGCCAGCAGCCCCGGGACTAGCGGGAGCGGTGAGCAGTTCTTC. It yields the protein CASSPGTSGSGEQFF.

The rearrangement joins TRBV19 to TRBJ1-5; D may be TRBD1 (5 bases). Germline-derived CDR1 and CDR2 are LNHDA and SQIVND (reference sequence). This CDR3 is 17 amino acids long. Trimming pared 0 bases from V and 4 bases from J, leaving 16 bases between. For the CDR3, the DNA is TGTGCCAGTAGTATAGAAGGGACTCGGTCGAGGAATCAGCCCCAGCATTTT. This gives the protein CASSIEGTRSRNQPQHF.